This entry lists 2 T cell receptor beta chains sequenced from one sample in a study of T cells in Graves' hyperthyroidism and ophthalmopathy. From RNA transcripts, TCR beta CDR3 regions were amplified. With the HTBI primer set, the TCR CDR3 went through a first round of RT-PCR. TCRdb re-derived calls from the multiplex PCR reads in MiXCR, one entry per CDR3 protein. The sample carries about 510,000 distinct CDR3 sequences, 46% recorded once. The sequenced material came from peripheral blood or thyroid tissue (not recorded which). The source is an adult woman with Graves' disease, either hyperthyroidism or ophthalmopathy (not recorded which).

The chain uses TRBV15 and TRBJ1-2; D may be TRBD1 (5 bases). Germline V gene sequence: CDR1 LNHNV, CDR2 YYDKDF (reference sequence). Trimming took 2 bases from V and 0 from J, leaving 10 bases between them. The CDR3 sequence is 15 residues long. The CDR3 loop reads CATSRLGDANYGYTF. The CDR3 DNA is TGTGCCACCAGCAGATTAGGGGACGCTAACTATGGCTACACCTTC.

This clonotype was observed a few times. The rearrangement uses TRBV24-1 and TRBJ2-5; D not certain. The V gene lost 1 base and the J gene lost 3 bases, with 8 bases spanning the gap. The germline CDR1 and CDR2 sequences are KGHDR and SFDVKD. The CDR3 runs to 14 residues. CDR3 nucleotide sequence: TGTGCCACCAGTGATTTCCGACGGAAAGAGACCCAGTACTTC. Amino acid sequence: CATSDFRRKETQYF.